This is a list of T cell receptor beta chains from one sample in a study of CD4 T cells in relation to SARS-CoV-2 and coronaviruses. The data were produced by immunoSEQ multiplex PCR, yet TCRdb's version contains in-frame clones alone and is incomplete. This sample has under 25,000 clones, with approximately 78% found just once. Their antigens remain unidentified. The sequenced sample was CD4+ T cells from PBMCs, cultured in vitro. The receptor source for this set is a human donor in good health. The CDR3 runs from the conserved cysteine through the conserved F or W. A D gene is named only where the DNA matches it firmly. Some rows mark clone size as missing; the rest say once, few, many or name a class of expanded clone.

J: TRBJ2-1; size: .; V: TRBV9; D: TRBD2; CDR3: CASSVFLAGYNEQFF; DNA: TGTGCCAGCAGCGTATTCCTAGCGGGGTACAATGAGCAGTTCTTC
J: TRBJ1-3; size: .; V: TRBV6-5; D: TRBD1; CDR3: CASSYSGQGNTIYF; DNA: TGTGCCAGCAGTTACTCGGGACAGGGAAACACCATATATTTT
J: TRBJ2-5; size: .; V: TRBV2; D: TRBD1; CDR3: CASRSIDRVKETQYF; DNA: TGTGCCAGCAGATCCATAGACAGGGTGAAAGAGACCCAGTACTTC
J: TRBJ2-1; size: .; V: TRBV11-3; D: .; CDR3: CASSLGAGEQFF; DNA: TGTGCCAGCAGTCTAGGGGCCGGTGAGCAGTTCTTC
J: TRBJ2-7; size: .; V: TRBV5-5; D: .; CDR3: CASSLGAVSYEQYF; DNA: TGTGCCAGCAGCTTGGGGGCAGTTTCCTACGAGCAGTACTTC
J: TRBJ2-1; size: .; V: TRBV29-1; D: .; CDR3: CSVSRSRDPYNEQFF; DNA: TGCAGCGTGTCACGGAGCAGGGACCCCTACAATGAGCAGTTCTTC
J: TRBJ1-1; size: .; V: TRBV19; D: TRBD1; CDR3: CASRRTGTANTEAFF; DNA: TGTGCCAGTAGGCGCACCGGGACAGCCAACACTGAAGCTTTCTTT
J: TRBJ2-1; size: .; V: TRBV10-3; D: .; CDR3: CAIRAGIPYNEQFF; DNA: TGTGCCATCAGGGCGGGGATTCCATACAATGAGCAGTTCTTC
J: TRBJ2-5; size: .; V: TRBV5-1; D: .; CDR3: CASSFGQKETQYF; DNA: TGCGCCAGCAGCTTCGGACAGAAAGAGACCCAGTACTTC
J: TRBJ1-2; size: .; V: TRBV6-5; D: .; CDR3: CASSAGTDYGYTF; DNA: TGTGCCAGCAGCGCCGGGACGGACTATGGCTACACCTTC
J: TRBJ1-3; size: .; V: TRBV18; D: .; CDR3: CASSPQAGPSGNTIYF; DNA: TGTGCCAGCTCACCACAGGCAGGGCCCTCTGGAAACACCATATATTTT
J: TRBJ1-1; size: few; V: TRBV5-3; D: .; CDR3: CARSLGRSPSEAFF; DNA: TGTGCCAGAAGCTTGGGCAGGAGCCCTTCTGAAGCTTTCTTT
J: TRBJ1-3; size: .; V: TRBV3-1/TRBV3-2; D: .; CDR3: CASSPLHGSGNTIYF; DNA: TGTGCCAGCAGCCCACTACACGGGTCTGGAAACACCATATATTTT
J: TRBJ2-2; size: .; V: TRBV30; D: .; CDR3: CAWSIGTKNTGELFF; DNA: TGTGCCTGGAGTATCGGCACGAAGAACACCGGGGAGCTGTTTTTT
J: TRBJ2-3; size: .; V: TRBV12-3/TRBV12-4; D: .; CDR3: CASSMKDTQYF; DNA: TGTGCCAGCAGTATGAAAGATACGCAGTATTTT
J: TRBJ1-5; size: few; V: TRBV19; D: TRBD1; CDR3: CASRLAGTVNQPQHF; DNA: TGTGCCAGTAGGCTAGCCGGGACAGTAAATCAGCCCCAGCATTTT
J: TRBJ1-1; size: .; V: TRBV11-3; D: TRBD1; CDR3: CASSFDRVAEAFF; DNA: TGTGCCAGCAGCTTTGACAGGGTTGCCGAAGCTTTCTTT
J: TRBJ2-5; size: .; V: TRBV11-3; D: TRBD1; CDR3: CASSLGGTADQETQYF; DNA: TGTGCCAGCAGCTTAGGTGGGACAGCAGATCAAGAGACCCAGTACTTC
J: TRBJ2-4; size: .; V: TRBV5-6; D: TRBD2; CDR3: CASSLDAAGGNIQYF; DNA: TGTGCCAGCAGCTTGGACGCCGCGGGGGGAAACATTCAGTACTTC
J: TRBJ2-5; size: .; V: TRBV3-1/TRBV3-2; D: TRBD1; CDR3: CASSPPGQGRGAQYF; DNA: TGTGCCAGCAGCCCTCCGGGACAGGGTAGAGGCGCCCAGTACTTC
J: TRBJ2-3; size: .; V: TRBV10-2; D: .; CDR3: CASSTHVVTDTQYF; DNA: TGCGCCAGCAGTACCCACGTCGTCACAGATACGCAGTATTTT
J: TRBJ1-4; size: .; V: TRBV7-9; D: .; CDR3: CASSLDPGNEKLFF; DNA: TGTGCCAGCAGCTTAGACCCGGGCAATGAAAAACTGTTTTTT
J: TRBJ1-1; size: .; V: TRBV27; D: .; CDR3: CASSFSQGRTEAFF; DNA: TGTGCCAGCAGTTTTTCGCAGGGTAGGACTGAAGCTTTCTTT
J: TRBJ1-2; size: .; V: TRBV3-1/TRBV3-2; D: .; CDR3: CASSQRRETNGYTF; DNA: TGTGCCAGCAGCCAGCGGCGGGAGACCAATGGCTACACCTTC
J: TRBJ2-7; size: .; V: TRBV21-1; D: .; CDR3: CASSIRGKEYF; DNA: TGTGCCAGCAGCATCCGAGGCAAGGAGTACTTC
J: TRBJ2-2; size: .; V: TRBV18; D: TRBD2; CDR3: CASSPQREGTVTGELFF; DNA: TGTGCCAGCTCACCACAGCGGGAGGGCACCGTGACCGGGGAGCTGTTTTTT
J: TRBJ1-5; size: few; V: TRBV28; D: .; CDR3: CASSSVNQPQHF; DNA: TGTGCCAGCAGTTCCGTAAATCAGCCCCAGCATTTT
J: TRBJ1-5; size: .; V: TRBV5-5; D: .; CDR3: CASSLDGGHQPQHF; DNA: TGTGCCAGCAGCTTGGATGGGGGGCATCAGCCCCAGCATTTT
J: TRBJ2-2; size: .; V: TRBV12-5; D: .; CDR3: CASGLVGGTGELFF; DNA: TGTGCTAGTGGTTTGGTAGGAGGGACCGGGGAGCTGTTTTTT
J: TRBJ2-7; size: .; V: TRBV18; D: .; CDR3: CASSPKAFGSSIYEQYF; DNA: TGTGCCAGCTCACCAAAGGCATTCGGCTCCTCGATCTACGAGCAGTACTTC
J: TRBJ2-2; size: .; V: TRBV5-1; D: .; CDR3: CASSLASVGGGELFF; DNA: TGCGCCAGCAGCTTGGCCTCGGTAGGAGGCGGGGAGCTGTTTTTT
J: TRBJ1-1; size: .; V: TRBV6-1; D: .; CDR3: CASSDSLANTEAFF; DNA: TGTGCCAGCAGTGACAGTCTTGCGAACACTGAAGCTTTCTTT
J: TRBJ1-6; size: .; V: TRBV19; D: .; CDR3: CASSTQTGRNSPLHF; DNA: TGTGCCAGTAGTACCCAGACAGGACGGAATTCACCCCTCCACTTT
J: TRBJ2-5; size: .; V: TRBV12-3/TRBV12-4; D: .; CDR3: CASSFYGETQYF; DNA: TGTGCCAGCAGTTTTTATGGGGAGACCCAGTACTTC
J: TRBJ2-6; size: .; V: TRBV6-1; D: TRBD1; CDR3: CASSEAVDRVGANVLTF; DNA: TGTGCCAGCAGTGAAGCAGTCGACAGGGTTGGGGCCAACGTCCTGACTTTC